The subject of this entry is one T cell receptor beta chain. The antigen is undetermined. The entry originates in a study of CD8+ T cells in alopecia areata. Study-level findings and limits: It was lesional scalp, especially alopecia totalis/universalis, that showed higher clonality than normal scalp. Among patients, TCR sharing was less clear than in mice, a difference possibly due in part to HLA diversity in the patient population.

The length of the CDR3 is 12 residues. Deletions cut 6 bases from V and 7 bases from J, with 11 bases between. Germline CDR1 is MNHEY and CDR2 is SMNVEV (reference sequence). RNA extraction and reverse transcription yielded cDNA as sequencing template. TCRdb's table, derived via immunoSEQ multiplex PCR, lists solely in-frame clones and lacks some. The sample has fewer than 70,000 clones; about 40% are singletons. The TCR sequence derives from a human donor with alopecia areata. The source material was NKG2D-low CD8+ T cells sorted from blood. V usage is TRBV27 and J usage is TRBJ2-3; maybe TRBD2 (6 bases). In DNA, the CDR3 is TGTGCCAGCAGACGCGGGGCGAATACGCAGTATTTT. It encodes CASRRGANTQYF.